This T cell receptor beta chain was profiled in a study of human T cells and chemical hapten exposure. The overall study: DPC at 2% was the sensitizing agent, placed on 2 cm by 2 cm of upper inner arm skin. How much TCR each sample yielded varied, mostly because pooled library volumes differed slightly.

Time point of the sample: patch test 1, 2 weeks after DPC sensitization. Described treatment: therapeutic diphenylcyclopropenone sensitization with weekly scalp DPC. Germline V gene lookup returns CDR1 MNHNS and CDR2 SASEGT. Germline trimming cut 1 base from V and 6 bases from J; bases unmatched to any gene: 7. This CDR3 has 16 residues. In the source study's methods: Samples had a median of 95,638 TCRs, ranging roughly 20,000 to 750,000. MiXCR, run by TCRdb on the RACE reads, gives a single entry per CDR3 protein. The authors' filters were not applied to this entry. The table has about 380,000 distinct CDR3 sequences, 4.8% seen once; the top ten hold about 2.1%.

The TCR sequence derives from a woman in her forties or fifties with alopecia areata. Some clones in this sample may be carry-over from other donors' samples. Material: whole blood, obtained in connection with sensitization to the hapten diphenylcyclopropenone (DPC). V gene TRBV6-1 combines with J gene TRBJ2-1; 9 bases agree with TRBD2. CDR3: CASSEGSGGPLNEQFF. CDR3 coding DNA: TGTGCCAGCAGTGAAGGGAGCGGGGGGCCCCTCAATGAGCAGTTCTTC.